This T cell receptor (beta chain) appears in the sequencing data of a study of blood T cell repertoires in COVID-19. Using immunoSEQ multiplex PCR, the repertoire was profiled, and TCRdb retains in-frame clones only, with some absent. Of about 280,000 clones listed, under 90% are singletons. CDR3 length equals 17 residues. J gave up 4 bases and V 2 bases, and 12 bases lay outside the gene matches. The germline V gene encodes CDR1 SNHLY and CDR2 FYNNEI. The specimen was peripheral blood. This TCR derives from a woman aged 45-59 years who had recovered from COVID-19. The J gene is TRBJ1-1, the V gene TRBV2; 8 nucleotides align to TRBD1. The DNA of the CDR3 is TGTGCCAGCAGTGAATCGCACCCAGGGGGCGTTTTCACTGAAGCTTTCTTT. Amino acids: CASSESHPGGVFTEAFF.